The sequence of this TCR beta chain was determined in a study of shared clonotypes between healthy human individuals. CD8 cells classed as naive were CD45RO-negative and positively selected for CCR7, excluding terminally differentiated effector memory CD45RA+ cells. Trimming removed 3 bases at V and 7 bases at J, with 33 bases between. Germline V CDR1 and CDR2: MNHNS, SASEGT. The CDR3 is made up of 20 amino acids. Here immunoSEQ multiplex PCR was the method, and the copy in TCRdb shows in-frame clones only, minus some. Of some 2 million clones listed, less than 95% were seen once; the top ten hold approximately 1.2%.

Sequencing was done on a sample of naive CD8+ T cells sorted from blood. The source of this sequence is a man between 18 and 29 years old in good health. The chain carries TRBV6-1 and TRBJ1-2; maybe TRBD1 (6 bases). The CDR3 nucleotides are TGTGCCAGCAGTGAGCGCCTCGAACCGACAGGAAATCCCTATGACCTTGGCTACACCTTC. Protein sequence: CASSERLEPTGNPYDLGYTF.